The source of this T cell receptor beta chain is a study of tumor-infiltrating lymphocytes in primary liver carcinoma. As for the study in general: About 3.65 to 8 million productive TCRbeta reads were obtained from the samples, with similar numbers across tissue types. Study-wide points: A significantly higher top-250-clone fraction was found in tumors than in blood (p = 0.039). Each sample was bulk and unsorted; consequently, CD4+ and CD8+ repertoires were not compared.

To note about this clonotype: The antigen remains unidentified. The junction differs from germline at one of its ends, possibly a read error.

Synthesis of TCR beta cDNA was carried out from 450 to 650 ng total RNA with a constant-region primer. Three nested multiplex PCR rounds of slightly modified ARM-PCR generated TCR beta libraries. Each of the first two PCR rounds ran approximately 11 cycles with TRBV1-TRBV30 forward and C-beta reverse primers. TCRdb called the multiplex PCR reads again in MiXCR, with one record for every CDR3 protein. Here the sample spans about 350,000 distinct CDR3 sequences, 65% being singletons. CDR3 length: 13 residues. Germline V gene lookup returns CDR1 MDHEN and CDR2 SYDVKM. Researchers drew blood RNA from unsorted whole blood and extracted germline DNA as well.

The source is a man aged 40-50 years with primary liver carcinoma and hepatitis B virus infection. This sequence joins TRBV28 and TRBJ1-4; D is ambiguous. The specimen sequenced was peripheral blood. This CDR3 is CASSSPATEKLLF. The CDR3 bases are TGTGCCAGCAGTTCCCCCGCCACGGAAAAACTGCTTTTT.